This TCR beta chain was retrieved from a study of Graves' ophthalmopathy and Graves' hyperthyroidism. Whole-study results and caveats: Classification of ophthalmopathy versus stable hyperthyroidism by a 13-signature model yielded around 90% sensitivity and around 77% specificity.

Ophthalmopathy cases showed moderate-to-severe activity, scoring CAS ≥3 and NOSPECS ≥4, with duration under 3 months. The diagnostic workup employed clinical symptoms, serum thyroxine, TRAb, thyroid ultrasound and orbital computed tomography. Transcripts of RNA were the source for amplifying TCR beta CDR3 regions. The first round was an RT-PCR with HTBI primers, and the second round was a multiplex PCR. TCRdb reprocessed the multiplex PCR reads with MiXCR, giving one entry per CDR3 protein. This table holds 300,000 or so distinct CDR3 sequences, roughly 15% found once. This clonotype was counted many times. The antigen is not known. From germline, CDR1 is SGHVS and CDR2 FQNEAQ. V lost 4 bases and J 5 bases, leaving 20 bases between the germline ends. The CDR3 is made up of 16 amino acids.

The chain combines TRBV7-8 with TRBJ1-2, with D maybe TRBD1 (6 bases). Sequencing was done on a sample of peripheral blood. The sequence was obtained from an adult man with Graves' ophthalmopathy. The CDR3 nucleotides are TGTGCCAGCAGCTCACCGGACAGCCGGGTGGATTATGGCTACACCTTC. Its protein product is CASSSPDSRVDYGYTF. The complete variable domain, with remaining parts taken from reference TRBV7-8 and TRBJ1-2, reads GAGVSQSPRYKVAKRGQDVALRCDPISGHVSLFWYQQALGQGPEFLTYFQNEAQLDKSGLPSDRFFAERPEGSVSTLKIQRTQQEDSAVYLCASSSPDSRVDYGYTFGSGTRLTVV.